The rows below give T cell receptor beta chains drawn from one sample of a study of human T cells and chemical hapten exposure. TCRdb processed the reads anew with MiXCR; each CDR3 protein has one entry. Of 95,000 to 150,000 distinct CDR3 sequences detected, about 7.7% appear once; the ten largest clones hold approximately 1.5%. Sequenced material: whole blood. The receptors derive from a human donor in good health. Some clones in this sample may be carry-over from other donors' samples. CDR3s include the opening cysteine and the closing phenylalanine or tryptophan. Each record gives: D gene, clone size, V gene, J gene, CDR3 protein, CDR3 DNA. A D gene is named only where the DNA matches it firmly. For some rows the clone size is stated as once, few or many, or as a class when expanded; others skip it.

D: -
size: many
V: TRBV12-5
J: TRBJ1-1
CDR3: CASGQGRGTEAFF
DNA: TGTGCTAGTGGACAGGGACGGGGCACTGAAGCTTTCTTT

D: TRBD1
size: few
V: TRBV19
J: TRBJ1-2
CDR3: CASSSPGQGRNYGYTF
DNA: TGTGCCAGTAGTTCCCCGGGACAGGGAAGAAACTATGGCTACACCTTC

D: TRBD1
size: many
V: TRBV12-3/TRBV12-4
J: TRBJ2-7
CDR3: CASSLTGAREQYF
DNA: TGTGCCAGCAGCCTGACAGGGGCGAGGGAGCAGTACTTC

D: TRBD1
size: many
V: TRBV12-3/TRBV12-4
J: TRBJ1-6
CDR3: CASSPGPGGNSPLHF
DNA: TGTGCCAGCAGCCCGGGACCAGGGGGCAATTCACCCCTCCACTTT

D: -
size: few
V: TRBV20-1
J: TRBJ2-7
CDR3: CSARGRGVSSYEQYF
DNA: TGCAGTGCTAGAGGTAGAGGGGTAAGCTCCTACGAGCAGTACTTC

D: -
size: -
V: TRBV29-1
J: TRBJ1-1
CDR3: CSVGGSTGGDTEAFF
DNA: TGCAGCGTTGGAGGTTCGACCGGGGGGGACACTGAAGCTTTCTTT

D: -
size: many
V: TRBV20-1
J: TRBJ2-7
CDR3: CSARPTGSTYEQYF
DNA: TGCAGTGCCAGACCTACGGGTAGCACCTACGAGCAGTACTTC

D: -
size: -
V: TRBV20-1
J: TRBJ2-5
CDR3: CSAPLSPYGGRQETQYF
DNA: TGCAGTGCTCCCCTTTCCCCCTACGGGGGCCGCCAAGAGACCCAGTACTTC

D: -
size: few
V: TRBV6-4
J: TRBJ2-3
CDR3: CASSVEGLGTDTQYF
DNA: TGTGCCAGCAGTGTTGAGGGGCTAGGCACAGATACGCAGTATTTT

D: -
size: -
V: TRBV10-3
J: TRBJ2-7
CDR3: CAISESPKAQVPYEQYF
DNA: TGTGCCATCAGTGAGTCTCCTAAAGCCCAGGTTCCCTACGAGCAGTACTTC

D: -
size: few
V: TRBV28
J: TRBJ1-5
CDR3: CASSTIQGRFNQPQHF
DNA: TGTGCCAGCAGCACCATACAGGGACGGTTCAATCAGCCCCAGCATTTT

D: -
size: -
V: TRBV15
J: TRBJ2-1
CDR3: CATSRTRDSLDEQFF
DNA: TGTGCCACCAGCAGAACTCGGGACTCCCTCGATGAGCAGTTCTTC

D: TRBD2
size: -
V: TRBV5-4
J: TRBJ2-7
CDR3: CASSFHRGGLEQYF
DNA: TGTGCCAGCAGCTTTCATCGGGGGGGCCTCGAGCAGTACTTC

D: -
size: many
V: TRBV19
J: TRBJ1-4
CDR3: CASSTTRQENEKLFF
DNA: TGTGCCAGTAGTACAACTCGACAGGAAAATGAAAAACTGTTTTTT

D: TRBD2
size: -
V: TRBV12-3/TRBV12-4
J: TRBJ2-7
CDR3: CASSLTPTASGPYEQYF
DNA: TGTGCCAGCAGTTTAACCCCCACGGCTAGCGGACCCTACGAGCAGTACTTC

D: TRBD1
size: many
V: TRBV5-1
J: TRBJ2-2
CDR3: CASRDSNTGELFF
DNA: TGCGCCAGTAGGGACAGTAACACCGGGGAGCTGTTTTTT

D: -
size: few
V: TRBV6-6
J: TRBJ1-1
CDR3: CASSPGRGRGNTEAFF
DNA: TGTGCCAGCAGCCCGGGACGTGGAAGGGGGAACACTGAAGCTTTCTTT

D: -
size: many
V: TRBV4-2
J: TRBJ1-5
CDR3: CASSQDPGNGNQPQHF
DNA: TGTGCCAGCAGCCAAGATCCGGGCAACGGCAATCAGCCCCAGCATTTT

D: -
size: few
V: TRBV27
J: TRBJ2-1
CDR3: CASSLSNRANEQFF
DNA: TGTGCCAGCAGTTTATCAAACAGGGCAAATGAGCAGTTCTTC

D: TRBD1
size: many
V: TRBV5-1
J: TRBJ2-5
CDR3: CASRPTGGLETQYF
DNA: TGCGCCAGCAGACCCACAGGGGGCCTCGAGACCCAGTACTTC

D: TRBD2
size: -
V: TRBV5-4
J: TRBJ2-1
CDR3: CASSPGGGGVEQFF
DNA: TGTGCCAGCAGCCCCGGGGGGGGAGGGGTTGAGCAGTTCTTC

D: -
size: -
V: TRBV5-1
J: TRBJ2-2
CDR3: CATFPDGTGSTTGELFF
DNA: TGCGCCACCTTCCCGGACGGAACAGGGAGTACCACCGGGGAGCTGTTTTTT

D: TRBD1
size: many
V: TRBV7-9
J: TRBJ1-2
CDR3: CASTNTGGWRGYTF
DNA: TGTGCCAGCACCAACACAGGGGGCTGGCGTGGCTACACCTTC

D: -
size: few
V: TRBV7-9
J: TRBJ1-2
CDR3: CASSLVTGPSYGYTF
DNA: TGTGCCAGCAGCTTAGTGACAGGCCCGTCCTATGGCTACACCTTC

D: -
size: many
V: TRBV12-3/TRBV12-4
J: TRBJ1-1
CDR3: CASSTPQRGDTEAFF
DNA: TGTGCCAGCAGTACTCCACAGAGGGGGGACACTGAAGCTTTCTTT

D: -
size: -
V: TRBV4-1
J: TRBJ2-7
CDR3: CASSQVEVDSYEQYF
DNA: TGCGCCAGCAGCCAAGTTGAAGTTGATTCCTACGAGCAGTACTTC

D: -
size: many
V: TRBV7-2
J: TRBJ1-2
CDR3: CASSLSESNYGYTF
DNA: TGTGCCAGCAGCTTATCAGAATCCAACTATGGCTACACCTTC

D: -
size: -
V: TRBV2
J: TRBJ2-1
CDR3: CASSDRAYNEQFF
DNA: TGTGCCAGCAGTGACAGGGCCTACAATGAGCAGTTCTTC

D: -
size: many
V: TRBV2
J: TRBJ1-5
CDR3: CASSDRTNQPQHF
DNA: TGTGCCAGCAGTGACCGCACCAATCAGCCCCAGCATTTT

D: TRBD1
size: many
V: TRBV7-9
J: TRBJ1-1
CDR3: CASSSQGGNTEAFF
DNA: TGTGCCAGCAGCTCCCAGGGGGGAAACACTGAAGCTTTCTTT

D: -
size: few
V: TRBV5-5
J: TRBJ2-7
CDR3: CASSLEQVSYEQYF
DNA: TGTGCCAGCAGCTTGGAGCAGGTCTCCTACGAGCAGTACTTC

D: -
size: many
V: TRBV24-1
J: TRBJ2-3
CDR3: CATEGDKTDTQYF
DNA: TGTGCCACCGAAGGGGATAAAACAGATACGCAGTATTTT

D: -
size: -
V: TRBV6-5
J: TRBJ1-5
CDR3: CASSPTTGQPQHF
DNA: TGTGCCAGCAGTCCCACTACAGGCCAGCCCCAGCATTTT

D: -
size: -
V: TRBV14
J: TRBJ2-4
CDR3: CASSQDQGINIQYF
DNA: TGTGCCAGCAGCCAAGATCAGGGCATAAACATTCAGTACTTC

D: TRBD1
size: many
V: TRBV6-6
J: TRBJ2-7
CDR3: CASSYSGTGYEWEQYF
DNA: TGTGCCAGCAGTTACTCGGGGACAGGGTATGAGTGGGAGCAGTACTTC

D: -
size: many
V: TRBV27
J: TRBJ1-5
CDR3: CASSLSRVGGQPQHF
DNA: TGTGCCAGCAGTCTCTCCAGGGTAGGAGGTCAGCCCCAGCATTTT

D: -
size: few
V: TRBV6-1
J: TRBJ2-7
CDR3: CASSELWDKNF
DNA: TGTGCCAGCAGTGAATTATGGGACAAGAACTTC

D: -
size: many
V: TRBV4-2
J: TRBJ1-3
CDR3: CASSQDARAGNTIYF
DNA: TGTGCCAGCAGCCAAGATGCGAGGGCTGGAAACACCATATATTTT

D: -
size: many
V: TRBV6-4
J: TRBJ2-1
CDR3: CASSDSGRNEQFF
DNA: TGTGCCAGCAGTGACTCAGGCCGGAATGAGCAGTTCTTC

D: -
size: many
V: TRBV18
J: TRBJ1-5
CDR3: CASSPGADQPQHF
DNA: TGTGCCAGCTCACCAGGGGCCGATCAGCCCCAGCATTTT

D: TRBD2
size: many
V: TRBV20-1
J: TRBJ2-1
CDR3: CSALTSGRADEQFF
DNA: TGCAGTGCTCTGACTAGCGGGAGGGCAGATGAGCAGTTCTTC

D: TRBD1
size: few
V: TRBV12-3/TRBV12-4
J: TRBJ2-1
CDR3: CASTGPPRPRDRAYNEQFF
DNA: TGTGCCAGCACTGGCCCCCCCCGCCCCCGGGACAGGGCCTACAATGAGCAGTTCTTC

D: -
size: few
V: TRBV6-2/TRBV6-3
J: TRBJ2-1
CDR3: CASSPRQRYNEQFF
DNA: TGTGCCAGCAGTCCGAGACAACGTTACAATGAGCAGTTCTTC

D: -
size: many
V: TRBV5-1
J: TRBJ2-3
CDR3: CASSLVGGPTDTQYF
DNA: TGCGCCAGCAGCTTGGTCGGGGGGCCCACAGATACGCAGTATTTT

D: -
size: -
V: TRBV5-4
J: TRBJ1-2
CDR3: CASSLGQEGKRGYTF
DNA: TGTGCCAGCAGCTTGGGGCAAGAGGGAAAGAGGGGCTACACCTTC

D: -
size: few
V: TRBV29-1
J: TRBJ1-4
CDR3: CSVSDRYQNEKLFF
DNA: TGCAGCGTCTCCGACAGGTACCAAAATGAAAAACTGTTTTTT

D: TRBD2
size: few
V: TRBV6-1
J: TRBJ2-7
CDR3: CASSESPSGRPPYEQYF
DNA: TGTGCCAGCAGTGAGAGCCCTAGCGGGAGGCCTCCCTACGAGCAGTACTTC

D: -
size: few
V: TRBV7-2
J: TRBJ2-4
CDR3: CASSPWVPRIIAKNIQYF
DNA: TGTGCCAGCAGCCCCTGGGTACCACGGATTATAGCCAAAAACATTCAGTACTTC

D: TRBD1
size: few
V: TRBV7-6
J: TRBJ1-4
CDR3: CASSTRGPGGEKLFF
DNA: TGTGCCAGCAGTACAAGGGGGCCAGGTGGGGAAAAACTGTTTTTT

D: -
size: few
V: TRBV7-7
J: TRBJ2-2
CDR3: CASSLLQGGTGELFF
DNA: TGTGCCAGCAGCTTACTACAGGGTGGTACCGGGGAGCTGTTTTTT

D: TRBD2
size: many
V: TRBV28
J: TRBJ2-1
CDR3: CASSLDVGLAGSNHNEQFF
DNA: TGTGCCAGCAGTTTGGATGTCGGCCTAGCGGGTAGCAACCACAATGAGCAGTTCTTC

D: TRBD1
size: many
V: TRBV27
J: TRBJ1-1
CDR3: CASSPPGGTEAFF
DNA: TGTGCCAGCAGCCCACCAGGGGGCACTGAAGCTTTCTTT

D: -
size: -
V: TRBV20-1
J: TRBJ2-1
CDR3: CSARDRGTRKVDEQFF
DNA: TGCAGTGCTAGAGATAGGGGGACCAGGAAGGTCGATGAGCAGTTCTTC

D: -
size: -
V: TRBV4-3
J: TRBJ2-2
CDR3: CASSQDGGASTGELFF
DNA: TGCGCCAGCAGCCAAGATGGCGGAGCGTCCACCGGGGAGCTGTTTTTT

D: TRBD2
size: few
V: TRBV3-1
J: TRBJ2-2
CDR3: CASSQGPSGLLGGELFF
DNA: TGTGCCAGCAGCCAAGGTCCTAGCGGGCTCCTCGGCGGGGAGCTGTTTTTT

D: TRBD1
size: many
V: TRBV12-3/TRBV12-4
J: TRBJ1-2
CDR3: CASSAAGTGAGYTF
DNA: TGTGCCAGCAGTGCTGCCGGGACAGGGGCCGGCTACACCTTC